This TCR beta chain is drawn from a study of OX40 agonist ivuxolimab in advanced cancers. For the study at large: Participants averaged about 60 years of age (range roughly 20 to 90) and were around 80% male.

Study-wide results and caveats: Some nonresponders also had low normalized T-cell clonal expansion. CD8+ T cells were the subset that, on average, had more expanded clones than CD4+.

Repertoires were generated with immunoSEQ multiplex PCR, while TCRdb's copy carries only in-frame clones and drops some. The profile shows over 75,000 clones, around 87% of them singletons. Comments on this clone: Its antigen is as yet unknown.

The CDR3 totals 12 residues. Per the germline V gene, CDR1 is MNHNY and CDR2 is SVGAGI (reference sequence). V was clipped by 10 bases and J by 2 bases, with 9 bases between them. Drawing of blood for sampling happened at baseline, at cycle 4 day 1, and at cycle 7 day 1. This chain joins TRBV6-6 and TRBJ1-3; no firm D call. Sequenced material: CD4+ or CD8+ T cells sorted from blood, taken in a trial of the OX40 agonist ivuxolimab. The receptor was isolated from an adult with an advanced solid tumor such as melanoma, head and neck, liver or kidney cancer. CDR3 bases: TGTGCCACCTGCGGCGCTGGAAACACCATATATTTT. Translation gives CATCGAGNTIYF.